A single T cell receptor (beta chain) is shown here with its context. Unmatched junction bases numbered 4, after V lost 5 bases and J lost 3 bases. Germline V gene lookup returns CDR1 KGHSH and CDR2 LQKENI. The CDR3 runs to 15 residues. In the original processing: The authors estimated nucleated cell counts from reference gene primer amplification. Only in-frame clones appear in the TCRdb table, and some are missing; sequencing was by immunoSEQ multiplex PCR. The V and J calls and clone size come from that table; D and trimming were worked out from the DNA. There are around 380,000 clones in the sample; more than 65% occur only once, and more than 0.95% lies in the top ten. This record comes from a study of blood T cell repertoires in COVID-19. The wider study: Samples taken during acute and convalescent COVID-19 were collected in the United States, Italy and Spain. The cDNA or gDNA used as material had been derived from T cells, B-cell-depleted T cells, or PBMCs.

The rearrangement joins TRBV18 to TRBJ2-1; 10 bases align to TRBD2. Sequencing was performed on peripheral blood. This clonotype originated in a human donor with acute or convalescent COVID-19. The donor label of this sample is uncertain. CDR3 loop: CASSEASGGYNEQFF. CDR3 DNA: TGTGCCAGCTCAGAGGCTAGCGGGGGCTACAATGAGCAGTTCTTC. The whole variable domain, filled in from reference TRBV18 and TRBJ2-1, reads NAGVMQNPRHLVRRRGQEARLRCSPMKGHSHVYWYRQLPEEGLKFMVYLQKENIIDESGMPKERFSAEFPKEGPSILRIQQVVRGDSAAYFCASSEASGGYNEQFFGPGTRLTVL.